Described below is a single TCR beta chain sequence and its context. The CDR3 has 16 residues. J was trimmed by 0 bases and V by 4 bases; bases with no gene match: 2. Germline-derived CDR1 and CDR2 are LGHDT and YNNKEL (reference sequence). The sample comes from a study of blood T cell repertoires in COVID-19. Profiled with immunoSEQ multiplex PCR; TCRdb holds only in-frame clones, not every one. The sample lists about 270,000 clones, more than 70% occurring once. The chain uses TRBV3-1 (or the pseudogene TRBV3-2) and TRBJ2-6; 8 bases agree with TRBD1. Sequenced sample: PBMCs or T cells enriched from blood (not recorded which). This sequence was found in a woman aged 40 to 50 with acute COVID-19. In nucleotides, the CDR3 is TGTGCCAGCAGCCCCACAGGGGGCTCTGGGGCCAACGTCCTGACTTTC. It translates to CASSPTGGSGANVLTF.